Described below is a single TCR beta chain sequence and its context. The antigen is unknown. The CDR3 covers 17 residues. Germline CDR1 and CDR2: ENHRY and SYGVKD. The V gene end was trimmed by 5 bases and the J gene end by 6 bases; junction bases not matched to a gene: 8. This sample is drawn from a study of shared clonotypes between healthy human individuals. The table came from immunoSEQ multiplex PCR; TCRdb's copy has only in-frame clones and leaves some out. The table has some 2,000,000 clones, about 95% seen once. Points from the study as a whole: Naive subsets generally exceeded memory subsets in estimated richness. The four-donor shared clonotypes exceeded non-shared clonotypes in generation probability, with non-shared ones scoring lower.

The sequenced sample was naive CD4+ T cells sorted from blood. Sample subset: CD45RA+ positively selected. The clonotype originates from a man younger than 30 in good health. This rearrangement joins TRBV10-3 to TRBJ2-2, with 14 bases lining up with TRBD2. CDR3 coding DNA: TGTGCCATCAGTAAGGGACTAGCGGGAGTAACGGCCGGGGAGCTGTTTTTT. It codes for CAISKGLAGVTAGELFF.